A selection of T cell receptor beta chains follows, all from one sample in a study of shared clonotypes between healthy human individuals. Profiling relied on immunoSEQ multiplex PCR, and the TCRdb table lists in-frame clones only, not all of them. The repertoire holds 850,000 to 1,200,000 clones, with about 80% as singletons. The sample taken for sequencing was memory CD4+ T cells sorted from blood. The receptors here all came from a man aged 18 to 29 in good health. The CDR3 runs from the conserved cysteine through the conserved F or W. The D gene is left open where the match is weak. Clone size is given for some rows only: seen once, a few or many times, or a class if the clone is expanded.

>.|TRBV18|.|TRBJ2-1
TGTGCCAGCTCAACTGGGGGCAATGAGCAGTTCTTC
CASSTGGNEQFF
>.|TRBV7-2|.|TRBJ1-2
TGTGCCAGCAGCTCTACTGCGGCAGTTGGGGGCGCGATCAACTTC
CASSSTAAVGGAINF
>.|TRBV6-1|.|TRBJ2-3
TGTGCCAGTGCACGGAGGTGGGGCACAGATACGCAGTATTTT
CASARRWGTDTQYF
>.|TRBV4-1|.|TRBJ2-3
TGCGCCAGCAGCCAAGTTCCGGGCAGACGGGATACGCAGTATTTT
CASSQVPGRRDTQYF
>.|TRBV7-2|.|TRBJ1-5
TGTGCCAGCAGCCGAGAGAGTAGGAATCAGCCCCAGCATTTT
CASSRESRNQPQHF
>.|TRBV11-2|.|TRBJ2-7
TGTGCCAGCAGCTTACAGGGGTCGTTCTACGAGCAGTACTTC
CASSLQGSFYEQYF
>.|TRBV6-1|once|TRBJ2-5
TGTGCCAGCAGTGTAATGGACAGGGAGGGGACCCAGTACTTC
CASSVMDREGTQYF
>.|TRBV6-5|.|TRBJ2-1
TGTGCCAGCAGCTCCGGGACTCTTGGCGAGCAGTTCTTC
CASSSGTLGEQFF
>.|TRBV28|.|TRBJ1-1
TGTGCCAGCACCCCGGGGACTTTAGCCCCTGAAGCTTTCTTT
CASTPGTLAPEAFF
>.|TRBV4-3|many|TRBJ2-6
TGCGCCAGCAGCCAAGATGAGGTTGTGGCGGGTCCTGGGGCCAACGTCCTGACTTTC
CASSQDEVVAGPGANVLTF
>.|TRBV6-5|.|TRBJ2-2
TGTGCCAGCAGCAAGGGTGGGCTTGGGGCCGGGGAGCTGTTTTTT
CASSKGGLGAGELFF
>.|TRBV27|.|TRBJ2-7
TGTGCCAGCAGTAGAGGGAATGTAGCCGAGCAGTACTTC
CASSRGNVAEQYF
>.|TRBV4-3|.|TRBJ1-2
TGCGCCAGCAGCGAGGGCTATGGCTACACCTTC
CASSEGYGYTF
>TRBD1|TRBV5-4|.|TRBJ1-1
TGTGCCAGCAGCTTACAGGGGGCCAACACTGAAGCTTTCTTT
CASSLQGANTEAFF